A single sample gave rise to the 10 T cell receptor beta chains below, sequenced in a study of blood T cells in healthy people across ages. The use of a sample-barcoded 5' primer and a J-beta primer mix characterized a second PCR of about 7 to 12 cycles. One entry per CDR3 protein, called by TCRdb with MiXCR from the 5' RACE reads. The repertoire holds some 780,000 distinct CDR3 sequences, approximately 60% seen once, with 25% to 30% in the top ten. The sequencing input was blood. These receptors all come from a man aged 40-49 years in good health.

V gene TRBV5-6 combines with J gene TRBJ2-6; possibly TRBD1 for D (5 bases). V gave up 10 bases and J gave up 2 bases, with 19 bases separating them. CDR1 is SGHDT and CDR2 is YYEEEE in the germline V gene. The length of the CDR3 is 16 residues. The CDR3 loop reads CASTGAGKTGANVLTF. The CDR3 DNA reads as TGTGCCTCCACTGGGGCAGGGAAAACTGGGGCCAACGTCCTGACTTTC.

The CDR3 sequence is CASSQAVRRGEQYF. CDR3 DNA sequence: TGCGCCAGCAGCCAAGCGGTTAGAAGGGGCGAGCAGTACTTC. This rearrangement joins TRBV4-1 to TRBJ2-7, with a possible D match to TRBD1 (5 bases). Germline CDR1 and CDR2: MGHRA and YSYEKL. The CDR3 length is 14 residues. Trimming removed 1 base from V and 6 bases from J, with 13 bases in between.

This clonotype was recorded once. The rearrangement joins TRBV6-4 to TRBJ1-6, with a weak D call TRBD1 (6 bases). V was cut by 7 bases and J by 7 bases, with 20 bases left in between. Germline V gene lookup returns CDR1 MRHNA and CDR2 SNTAGT. This CDR3 has 16 amino acids. The CDR3, as DNA: TGTGCCAGCAAAAATGTCGGAGGGGGTTGGAATTCACCCCTCCACTTT. Residues: CASKNVGGGWNSPLHF.

This clonotype was observed at least ten times. The chain joins TRBV25-1 to TRBJ1-6; no firm D call. Germline CDR1 reads MGHDK; CDR2 reads SYGVNS. Trimming took off 6 bases at V and 5 bases at J, with 8 bases between the two ends. The CDR3 spans 13 residues. The CDR3 sequence is CASRVRDNSPLHF. CDR3 sequence (DNA): TGTGCCAGCAGGGTAAGAGATAATTCACCCCTCCACTTT. Filled out from reference TRBV25-1 and TRBJ1-6, the complete variable domain reads EADIYQTPRYLVIGTGKKITLECSQTMGHDKMYWYQQDPGMELHLIHYSYGVNSTEKGDLSSESTVSRIRTEHFPLTLESARPSHTSQYLCASRVRDNSPLHFGNGTRLTVT.

V gene TRBV6-5 combines with J gene TRBJ1-1; 9 positions match TRBD1. Germline CDR1 is MNHEY and CDR2 is SVGAGI. CDR3 size: 14 residues. The trim removed 8 bases at V and 10 bases at J, leaving 14 bases unmatched. CDR3 in DNA: TGTGCCAGCGGAACCATACAGGGGGCGCTGGGAGCTTTCTTT. It yields the protein CASGTIQGALGAFF.

The rearrangement uses TRBV12-3 or TRBV12-4 and TRBJ2-5; 9 bases agree with TRBD1. The CDR3 totals 15 residues. After removal of 5 bases from V and 11 bases from J, the junction contained 15 bases not matched to a gene. The CDR3 region is CASSPGTGTFNEQYF. The CDR3 nucleotides are TGTGCCAGCAGTCCCGGGACAGGGACATTCAATGAGCAGTACTTC.

V is TRBV7-3 and J is TRBJ2-1, with 10 positions matching TRBD2. Trimming removed 5 bases from V and 5 bases from J; junction bases left unmatched: 6. The CDR3 has 15 residues. The germline CDR1 and CDR2 sequences are SGHTA and FQGTGA. This CDR3 is CASSVRLAGHNEQFF. CDR3 DNA: TGTGCCAGCAGCGTACGACTAGCGGGCCACAATGAGCAGTTCTTC. Drawing the rest from reference TRBV7-3 and TRBJ2-1, the complete variable domain is GAGVSQTPSNKVTEKGKYVELRCDPISGHTALYWYRQSLGQGPEFLIYFQGTGAADDSGLPNDRFFAVRPEGSVSTLKIQRTERGDSAVYLCASSVRLAGHNEQFFGPGTRLTVL.

Only a few counts were recorded for this clonotype. The V and J genes are TRBV5-1 and TRBJ2-7; either TRBD1 or TRBD2 may supply D (5 bases each). Trimming removed 7 bases at V and 4 bases at J, with 15 bases between. The CDR3 has 13 residues. Germline CDR1 SGHRS, CDR2 YFSETQ. This CDR3 is CASAMRGVYEQYF. CDR3 DNA sequence: TGCGCCAGCGCGATGCGAGGGGTATACGAGCAGTACTTC. The full variable domain, in which reference TRBV5-1 and TRBJ2-7 provide the parts outside the CDR3, is KAGVTQTPRYLIKTRGQQVTLSCSPISGHRSVSWYQQTPGQGLQFLFEYFSETQRNKGNFPGRFSGRQFSNSRSEMNVSTLELGDSALYLCASAMRGVYEQYFGPGTRLTVT.

In this sample, this clonotype turned up once. The CDR3 nucleotides read TGTGCCAGCAGCTTAACGGGGTCTAGCGGGAGTAGATTCCCCTACAATGAGCAGTTCTTC. Translating gives CASSLTGSSGSRFPYNEQFF. This chain uses TRBV7-3 with TRBJ2-1; 10 positions agree with TRBD2. The CDR3 is 20 residues long. Germline V gene sequence: CDR1 SGHTA, CDR2 FQGTGA. Germline trimming cut 0 bases from V and 2 bases from J; bases unmatched to any gene: 13.

The rearrangement uses TRBV6-6 and TRBJ2-1; 9 nucleotides line up with TRBD1. Trimming at V came to 7 bases and at J to 9 bases, leaving 10 bases not matched to a gene. The CDR3 runs 14 residues. Germline V gene lookup returns CDR1 MNHNY and CDR2 SVGAGI (reference sequence). The CDR3 loop reads CASIMGGQGFEQFF. The CDR3 nucleotides read TGTGCCAGCATCATGGGGGGACAGGGTTTTGAGCAGTTCTTC.